The 10 T cell receptor beta chains below all came from one sample that was sequenced in a study of control samples from healthy donors and cancer patients. The method was immunoSEQ multiplex PCR; TCRdb's version includes in-frame clones alone and lacks a portion of them. The sample shows around 250,000 clones, around 79% of them seen only once. Sequenced sample: PBMCs. These receptors were obtained from a woman between 55 and 75 years old with lung cancer.

J is TRBJ2-1 and V is TRBV10-2; D is possibly TRBD2 (6 bases). V lost 0 bases and J 5 bases, leaving 11 bases between the germline ends. Germline values: CDR1 WSHSY, CDR2 SAAADI. The CDR3 contains 15 residues. The CDR3 region has the DNA TGCGCCAGCAGTGAGTCAGGCTGGGGGGACAATGAGCAGTTCTTC. Translated: CASSESGWGDNEQFF.

V usage is TRBV27 and J usage is TRBJ1-5, with TRBD1 as a possible D gene (6 bases). Germline V CDR1 and CDR2: MNHEY, SMNVEV (reference sequence). The V gene lost 4 bases and the J gene lost 7 bases, with 14 bases spanning the gap. The CDR3 has 14 amino acids. The CDR3 loop reads CASSYGGDGQPQHF. In nucleotides, the CDR3 is TGTGCCAGCAGTTATGGGGGCGACGGACAGCCCCAGCATTTT.

CDR3 nucleotide sequence: TGTGCCAGTAGTCCCCTCGGAAGGGCGAACACCGGGGAGCTGTTTTTT. This translates into CASSPLGRANTGELFF. This chain joins TRBV19 and TRBJ2-2; D is unclear. Germline CDR1 is LNHDA and CDR2 is SQIVND (reference sequence). This CDR3 contains 16 residues. Trimming stripped 5 bases from V and 0 bases from J, with 13 bases between. Using reference TRBV19 and TRBJ2-2 for the parts outside the CDR3, the full variable domain is DGGITQSPKYLFRKEGQNVTLSCEQNLNHDAMYWYRQDPGQGLRLIYYSQIVNDFQKGDIAEGYSVSREKKESFPLTVTSAQKNPTAFYLCASSPLGRANTGELFFGEGSRLTVL.

The rearrangement uses TRBV5-6 and TRBJ1-1, with a tentative D call TRBD1 (5 bases). The CDR3 runs 15 residues. V was pared by 0 bases and J by 10 bases, with 19 bases between. Germline CDR1 and CDR2: SGHDT and YYEEEE. CDR3 nucleotides: TGTGCCAGCAGCTTGGCCGAGACAGCGGTAGCCGGAGCTTTCTTT. Protein sequence: CASSLAETAVAGAFF.

The rearrangement links TRBV7-8 to TRBJ2-1; perhaps D is TRBD1 or TRBD2 (6 bases each). The CDR3 is made up of 19 amino acids. Germline assignment: CDR1 SGHVS and CDR2 FQNEAQ. V lost 4 bases to trimming and J lost 1 base, with 23 bases between them. Written as DNA, the CDR3 is TGTGCCAGCAGCTCCCGGTGGGGGGCCGGTGTGGGATCCTACAATGAGCAGTTCTTC. This codes for CASSSRWGAGVGSYNEQFF. The whole variable domain, remainder taken from reference TRBV7-8 and TRBJ2-1, is GAGVSQSPRYKVAKRGQDVALRCDPISGHVSLFWYQQALGQGPEFLTYFQNEAQLDKSGLPSDRFFAERPEGSVSTLKIQRTQQEDSAVYLCASSSRWGAGVGSYNEQFFGPGTRLTVL.

This chain connects TRBV19 to TRBJ1-2; tentative D call: TRBD1 (5 bases). Germline lookup yields CDR1 LNHDA and CDR2 SQIVND (reference sequence). This CDR3 comprises 15 residues. The V end was cut by 5 bases, the J end by 4 bases, with 17 bases between. This CDR3 reads CASSPTSTASYGYTF. CDR3 coding DNA: TGTGCCAGTAGTCCGACCTCGACAGCCTCCTATGGCTACACCTTC.

The J gene is TRBJ1-2, the V gene TRBV5-1, with TRBD1 identical over 10 bases. This CDR3 is 16 amino acids long. V was clipped by 0 bases and J by 4 bases; unmatched bases: 6. Looked up from germline, CDR1 is SGHRS and CDR2 is YFSETQ. CDR3 sequence reads: CASSLGTGGIVYGYTF. CDR3 coding DNA: TGCGCCAGCAGCTTGGGGACAGGGGGGATTGTCTATGGCTACACCTTC.

The rearrangement links TRBV28 to TRBJ2-7, with no clear D. Germline CDR1 MDHEN, CDR2 SYDVKM. This CDR3 has 11 amino acids. V was shortened by 6 bases and J by 5 bases, with 8 bases between the two germline ends. Here the CDR3 reads CASSRRNEQYF. CDR3 bases: TGTGCCAGCAGCCGACGGAACGAGCAGTACTTC.

The chain employs TRBV15 and TRBJ2-5, with 10 nucleotides matching TRBD1. The CDR3 has 16 residues. Unmatched junction bases numbered 9, after V lost 3 bases and J lost 5 bases. Germline loops: CDR1 LNHNV, CDR2 YYDKDF (reference sequence). The CDR3 DNA reads as TGTGCCACCAGCAGCTCCGGGACAGGGGTGCCGGAGACCCAGTACTTC. It specifies CATSSSGTGVPETQYF.

This clone was picked up one time. The rearrangement joins TRBV5-5 to TRBJ2-3, with 7 bases fitting TRBD1. This CDR3 contains 15 residues. Losses at the gene ends were 0 bases for V and 4 bases for J; bases not matched to a gene: 5. CDR1 is SGHKS, CDR2 YYEKEE, per germline (reference sequence). The CDR3 protein is CASSLDFQGADTQYF. As DNA, the CDR3 is TGTGCCAGCAGCTTGGATTTCCAGGGGGCAGATACGCAGTATTTT.